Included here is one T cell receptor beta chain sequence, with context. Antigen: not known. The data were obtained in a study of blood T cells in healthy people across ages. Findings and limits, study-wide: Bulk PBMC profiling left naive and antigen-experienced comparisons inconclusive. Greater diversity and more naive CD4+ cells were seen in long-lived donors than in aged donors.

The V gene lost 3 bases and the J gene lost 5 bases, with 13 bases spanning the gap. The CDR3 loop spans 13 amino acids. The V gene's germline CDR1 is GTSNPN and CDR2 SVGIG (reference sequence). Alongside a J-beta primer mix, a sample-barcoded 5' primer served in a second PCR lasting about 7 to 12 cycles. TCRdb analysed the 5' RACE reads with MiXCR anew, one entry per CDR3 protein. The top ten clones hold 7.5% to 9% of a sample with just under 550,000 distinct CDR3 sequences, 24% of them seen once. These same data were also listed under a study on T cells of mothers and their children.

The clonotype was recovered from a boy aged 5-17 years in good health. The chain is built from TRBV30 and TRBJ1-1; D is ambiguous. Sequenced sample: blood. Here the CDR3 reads CAWSGGVGTEAFF. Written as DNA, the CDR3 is TGTGCCTGGAGCGGCGGAGTGGGAACTGAAGCTTTCTTT.